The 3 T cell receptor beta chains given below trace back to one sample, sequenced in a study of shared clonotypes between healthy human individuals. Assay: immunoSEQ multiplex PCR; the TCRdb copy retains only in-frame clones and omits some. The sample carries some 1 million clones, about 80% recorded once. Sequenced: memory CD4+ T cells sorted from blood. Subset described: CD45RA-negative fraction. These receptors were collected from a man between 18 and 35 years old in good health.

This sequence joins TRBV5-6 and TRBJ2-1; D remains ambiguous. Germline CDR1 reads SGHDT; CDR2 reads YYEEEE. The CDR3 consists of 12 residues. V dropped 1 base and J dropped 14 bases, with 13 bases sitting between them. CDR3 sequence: CASSLTWSSEFF. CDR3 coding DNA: TGTGCCAGCAGCTTGACGTGGTCTTCTGAGTTCTTC. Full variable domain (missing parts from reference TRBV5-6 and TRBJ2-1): DAGVTQSPTHLIKTRGQQVTLRCSPKSGHDTVSWYQQALGQGPQFIFQYYEEEERQRGNFPDRFSGHQFPNYSSELNVNALLLGDSALYLCASSLTWSSEFFGPGTRLTVL.

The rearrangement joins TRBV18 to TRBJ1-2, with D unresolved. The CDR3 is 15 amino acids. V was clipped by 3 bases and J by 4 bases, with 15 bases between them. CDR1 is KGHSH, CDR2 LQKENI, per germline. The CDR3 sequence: CASSPERSSGYGYTF. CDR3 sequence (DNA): TGTGCCAGCTCACCGGAACGGTCCTCTGGCTATGGCTACACCTTC.

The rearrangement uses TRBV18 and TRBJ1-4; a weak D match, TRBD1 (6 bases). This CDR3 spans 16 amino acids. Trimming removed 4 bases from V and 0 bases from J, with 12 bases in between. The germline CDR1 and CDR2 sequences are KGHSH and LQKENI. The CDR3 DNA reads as TGTGCCAGCTCACGACGGACAGCTACAACTAATGAAAAACTGTTTTTT. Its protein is CASSRRTATTNEKLFF. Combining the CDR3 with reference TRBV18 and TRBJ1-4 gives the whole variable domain NAGVMQNPRHLVRRRGQEARLRCSPMKGHSHVYWYRQLPEEGLKFMVYLQKENIIDESGMPKERFSAEFPKEGPSILRIQQVVRGDSAAYFCASSRRTATTNEKLFFGSGTQLSVL.